This TCR beta chain was captured by sequencing in a study of monozygotic twins with cystic fibrosis. Study results and limitations: The repertoire was suggested to be naive-dominated, clonality median around 0.01. In this small cohort, shared CDR3 numbers showed no association with age, concordance or disease severity.

Using immunoSEQ multiplex PCR, the repertoire was profiled, and TCRdb retains in-frame clones only, with some absent. The table shows about 19,000 clones, with around 97% occurring only once. Details on this clone: The antigen remains unidentified.

Specimen: blood. The sequence derives from a young woman with cystic fibrosis.

The CDR3 loop is CASSAGTGTLHF. CDR3 nucleotides: TGCGCCAGCAGCGCCGGGACAGGGACCCTCCACTTT. The gene calls are TRBV5-1 and TRBJ1-6; TRBD1 aligns across 9 bases. V lost 4 bases and J lost 14; bases outside the gene matches: 4. The CDR3 sequence is 12 residues long. The germline CDR1 and CDR2 sequences are SGHRS and YFSETQ.